The subject of this entry is one T cell receptor (beta chain). The CDR3 loop spans 15 amino acids. In germline, CDR1 is MNHEY, CDR2 SVGEGT. Trimming took 6 bases from V and 4 from J; bases not matched to a gene: 3. The sample belongs to a study of blood T cell repertoires in COVID-19. About the study: From T cells, B-cell-depleted T cells, or PBMCs came the material, which was cDNA or gDNA.

TCRdb's copy holds only in-frame clones and misses some; the assay was immunoSEQ multiplex PCR. The sample lists roughly 200,000 clones, over 80% seen once, with around a tenth in the top ten. V gene TRBV6-2 or TRBV6-3 combines with J gene TRBJ2-1, with TRBD2 identical over 13 bases. Source material: PBMCs or T cells enriched from blood (not recorded which). The sequence derives from a man in his late teens or twenties with acute COVID-19. Written as DNA, the CDR3 is TGTGCCAGCAGCCAGGGACTAGCGGGATACAATGAGCAGTTCTTC. It specifies CASSQGLAGYNEQFF.